Listed below are T cell receptor beta chains from one sample, sequenced in a study of vaccination and CD4 T cells after COVID-19. Antigen specificity for these receptors is unknown. TCRdb analysed the PCR reads with MiXCR anew, one entry per CDR3 protein. The table has fewer than 9,500 distinct CDR3 sequences, around 60% seen once. Specimen: CD4+ T cells from blood, cultured in vitro. The receptors originated from a human donor who had recovered from COVID-19. Each CDR3 is given with its conserved first and last residue. A D gene is named only where the DNA matches it firmly. The listing skips clone size in some rows; elsewhere it reads once, few, many or a size class.

-	TRBV2	TRBJ1-3	-	TGTGCCAGCAGTGAACAGAGCCCGCAAACTGGAAACACCATATATTTT	CASSEQSPQTGNTIYF
-	TRBV28	TRBJ1-1	-	TGTGCCAGCAAGGGACCTAATGTTGAAGCTTTCTTT	CASKGPNVEAFF
-	TRBV6-1	TRBJ2-2	TRBD2	TGTGCCAGCAGCCAACTAGCGGGAGTTTCCCAGGGCGGGGAGCTGTTTTTT	CASSQLAGVSQGGELFF
few	TRBV19	TRBJ1-5	-	TGTGCCAGTAGTATTGGGGGATTTGACAATCAGCCCCAGCATTTT	CASSIGGFDNQPQHF
-	TRBV6-1	TRBJ1-2	-	TGTGCCACTTGGGGAGAGGGACTCTATGGCTACACCTTC	CATWGEGLYGYTF
-	TRBV2	TRBJ1-2	-	TGTGCCAGCAGTGAAGGCAGGAAGTATGGCTACACCTTC	CASSEGRKYGYTF
-	TRBV7-2	TRBJ2-3	-	TGTGCCAGCAGCTTAGCGGGGACGGCAGATACGCAGTATTTT	CASSLAGTADTQYF